This record looks at one T cell receptor beta chain sequence and its context. The germline V gene has CDR1 MNHEY and CDR2 SMNVEV (reference sequence). V lost 5 bases, J lost 7 bases, and 5 bases stayed unmatched. The CDR3 extends over 12 amino acids. This sample was included in a study of blood T cell repertoires in COVID-19. Study-level information: Samples representing acute and convalescent COVID-19 were sourced from the United States, Italy and Spain. Nucleic acid was either cDNA or gDNA, and it came from T cells, B-cell-depleted T cells, or PBMCs.

Original analysis: Amplification with reference gene primers provided the estimates of nucleated cell counts. The method was immunoSEQ multiplex PCR; TCRdb's version includes in-frame clones alone and lacks a portion of them. Clone size and V and J calls were adopted from that table, with D and trimming inferred from the DNA. In the table there are around 320,000 clones, about 91% of which are singletons. The sequencing sample was made of peripheral blood. The rearrangement joins TRBV27 to TRBJ2-7, with 7 bases lining up with TRBD1. This TCR came from a woman under 40 who had recovered from COVID-19. CDR3 nucleotides: TGTGCCAGCAGTCCCCCAGGGGGTGAGCAGTACTTC. This sequence encodes CASSPPGGEQYF.